The source of this T cell receptor beta chain is a study of shared clonotypes between healthy human individuals. Trimming left V 5 bases short and J 0 bases short, with 11 bases between. The CDR3 runs 15 residues. Germline V gene lookup returns CDR1 KGHSH and CDR2 LQKENI. An approximately 180 ng quantity of DNA, some 30,000 T cell genomes, went into the sorted-subset replicate PCRs. Only in-frame clones appear in the TCRdb table, and some are missing; sequencing was by immunoSEQ multiplex PCR. The sample has around 1.1 million clones, more than 75% seen once. This receptor was obtained from a man younger than 35 in good health. Some clones in this sample may be carry-over from other donors' samples. Sequenced material: memory CD4+ T cells from PBMCs. Subset specified: CD45RA-negative fraction. V usage is TRBV18 and J usage is TRBJ1-5; tentative D call: TRBD1 (6 bases). The chain's CDR3 is CASSITGASNQPQHF. CDR3 sequence (DNA): TGTGCCAGCTCAATTACGGGGGCTAGCAATCAGCCCCAGCATTTT.